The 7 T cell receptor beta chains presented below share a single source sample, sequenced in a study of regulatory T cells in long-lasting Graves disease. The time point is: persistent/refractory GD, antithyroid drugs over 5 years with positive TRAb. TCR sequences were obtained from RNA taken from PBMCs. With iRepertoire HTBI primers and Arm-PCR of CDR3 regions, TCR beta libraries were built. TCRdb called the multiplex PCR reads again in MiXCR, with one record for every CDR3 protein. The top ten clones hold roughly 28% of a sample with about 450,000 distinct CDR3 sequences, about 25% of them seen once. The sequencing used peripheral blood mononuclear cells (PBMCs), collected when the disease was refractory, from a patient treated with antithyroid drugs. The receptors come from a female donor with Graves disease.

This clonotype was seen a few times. As DNA, the CDR3 is TGTGCCAGCAGTGAAAGTTGGGTACCCCGACAGGGGGGTTCCTACGAGCAGTACTTC. It translates to CASSESWVPRQGGSYEQYF. This chain connects TRBV6-2 or TRBV6-3 to TRBJ2-7, with 9 bases that match TRBD1. Trimming cost V 5 bases and J 1 base; bases outside gene matches: 18. CDR1 is MNHEY, CDR2 SVGEGT, per germline. The CDR3 contains 19 residues.

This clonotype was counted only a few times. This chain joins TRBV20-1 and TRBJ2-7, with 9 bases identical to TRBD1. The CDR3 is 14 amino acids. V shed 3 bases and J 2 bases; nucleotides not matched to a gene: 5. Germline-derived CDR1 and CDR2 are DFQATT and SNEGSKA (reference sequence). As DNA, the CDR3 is TGCAGTGCTAGCCACGACAGGGGGACCTACGAGCAGTACTTC. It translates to CSASHDRGTYEQYF.

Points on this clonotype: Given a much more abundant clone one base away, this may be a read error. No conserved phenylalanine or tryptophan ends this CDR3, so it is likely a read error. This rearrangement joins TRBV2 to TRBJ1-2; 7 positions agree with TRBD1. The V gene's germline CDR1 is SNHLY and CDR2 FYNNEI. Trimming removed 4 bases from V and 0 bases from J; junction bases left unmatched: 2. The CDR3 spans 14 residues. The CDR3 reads CASSGDRSNYGYTL. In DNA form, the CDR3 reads TGTGCCAGCAGTGGGGACAGATCTAACTATGGCTACACCCTC.

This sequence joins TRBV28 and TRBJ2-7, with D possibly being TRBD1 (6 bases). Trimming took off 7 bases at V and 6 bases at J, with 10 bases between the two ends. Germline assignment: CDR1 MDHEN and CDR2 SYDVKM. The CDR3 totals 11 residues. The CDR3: CASTGGFEQYF. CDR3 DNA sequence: TGTGCCAGCACTGGGGGCTTCGAGCAGTACTTC.

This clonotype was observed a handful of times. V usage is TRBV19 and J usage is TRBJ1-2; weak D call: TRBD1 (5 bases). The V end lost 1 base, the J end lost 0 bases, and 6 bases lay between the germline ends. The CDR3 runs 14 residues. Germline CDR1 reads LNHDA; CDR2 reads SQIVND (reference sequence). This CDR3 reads CASSIATANYGYTF. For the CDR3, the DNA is TGTGCCAGTAGTATAGCGACAGCTAACTATGGCTACACCTTC.

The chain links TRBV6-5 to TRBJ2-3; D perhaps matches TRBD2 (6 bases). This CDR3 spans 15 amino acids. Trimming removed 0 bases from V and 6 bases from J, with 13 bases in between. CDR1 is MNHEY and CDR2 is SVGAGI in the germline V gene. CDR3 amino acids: CASSYSGLEGDTQYF. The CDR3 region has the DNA TGTGCCAGCAGTTACTCGGGACTTGAGGGGGATACGCAGTATTTT.

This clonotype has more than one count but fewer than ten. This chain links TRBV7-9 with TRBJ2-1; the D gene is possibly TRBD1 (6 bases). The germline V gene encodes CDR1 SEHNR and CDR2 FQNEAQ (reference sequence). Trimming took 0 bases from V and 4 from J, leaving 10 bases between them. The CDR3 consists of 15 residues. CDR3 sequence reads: CASSLALGQYNEQFF. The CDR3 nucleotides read TGTGCCAGCAGCTTAGCACTTGGACAGTACAATGAGCAGTTCTTC. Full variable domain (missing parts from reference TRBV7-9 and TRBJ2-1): DTGVSQNPRHKITKRGQNVTFRCDPISEHNRLYWYRQTLGQGPEFLTYFQNEAQLEKSRLLSDRFSAERPKGSFSTLEIQRTEQGDSAMYLCASSLALGQYNEQFFGPGTRLTVL.